This T cell receptor beta chain was identified in a study of blood T cell repertoires in COVID-19. The wider study: Acute-phase and convalescent COVID-19 samples originated in the United States, Italy and Spain. The analysed material was cDNA or gDNA that came from T cells, B-cell-depleted T cells, or PBMCs.

In the authors' methods: It was from reference gene primer amplification that nucleated cell counts were estimated. Libraries were prepared by immunoSEQ multiplex PCR; TCRdb keeps only in-frame clonotypes and omits some of them. V and J calls and clone size come straight from that table; D and trimming were deduced from the DNA. The sample records about 210,000 clones, around four fifths being singletons. CDR3 length equals 11 residues. Germline lookup yields CDR1 SGHAT and CDR2 FQNNGV. V was cut by 6 bases and J by 5 bases, with 4 bases left in between. This rearrangement joins TRBV11-2 to TRBJ1-4; D ambiguous. The material sequenced was peripheral blood. This TCR came from a man aged 50-60 years with active or convalescent COVID-19. This CDR3 reads CASRQNEKLFF. CDR3 in DNA: TGTGCCAGCAGACAGAATGAAAAACTGTTTTTT.